This is a list of T cell receptor beta chains from one sample in a study of blood T cells in healthy people across ages. MiXCR was run by TCRdb on the 5' RACE reads, yielding one entry per CDR3 protein. The top ten clones hold 20% to 25% of a sample with roughly 800,000 distinct CDR3 sequences, 55% to 70% of them seen once. Sequencing was performed on blood. The receptors were gathered from a man aged 30 to 39 in good health. The CDR3 runs from the conserved cysteine through the conserved F or W. A D gene is named only where the DNA matches it firmly. Size tells how often a clone was seen (once, few, many) or the class of an expanded clone, and some rows leave it out.

clone_size: -
j_call: TRBJ1-2
d_call: -
v_call: TRBV29-1
cdr3_aa: CSVETVYGYTF
cdr3_nt: TGCAGCGTTGAGACAGTCTATGGCTACACCTTC

clone_size: few
j_call: TRBJ2-7
d_call: TRBD1
v_call: TRBV20-1
cdr3_aa: CSARGTGNYEQYF
cdr3_nt: TGCAGTGCTAGGGGGACAGGGAACTACGAGCAGTACTTC

clone_size: -
j_call: TRBJ2-3
d_call: TRBD1
v_call: TRBV15
cdr3_aa: CATNRDRGPDTQYF
cdr3_nt: TGTGCCACTAACCGGGACAGGGGACCAGATACGCAGTATTTT

clone_size: -
j_call: TRBJ2-5
d_call: -
v_call: TRBV5-5
cdr3_aa: CASSFRDGAETQYF
cdr3_nt: TGTGCCAGCAGCTTTAGGGACGGGGCGGAGACCCAGTACTTC

clone_size: -
j_call: TRBJ1-1
d_call: TRBD1
v_call: TRBV28
cdr3_aa: CASSRQGGWAEAFF
cdr3_nt: TGTGCCAGCAGTAGACAGGGGGGTTGGGCTGAAGCTTTCTTT

clone_size: -
j_call: TRBJ2-3
d_call: TRBD2
v_call: TRBV20-1
cdr3_aa: CSAGGLAVTSTDTQYF
cdr3_nt: TGCAGTGCGGGAGGACTAGCGGTAACTAGCACAGATACGCAGTATTTT

clone_size: many
j_call: TRBJ2-7
d_call: TRBD2
v_call: TRBV7-9
cdr3_aa: CASSFGTTAIEGEQYF
cdr3_nt: TGTGCCAGCAGCTTTGGGACTACGGCCATAGAAGGCGAGCAGTACTTC

clone_size: many
j_call: TRBJ2-1
d_call: TRBD1
v_call: TRBV2
cdr3_aa: CASSPGQTYNEQFF
cdr3_nt: TGTGCCAGCAGTCCGGGACAGACCTACAATGAGCAGTTCTTC

clone_size: -
j_call: TRBJ1-5
d_call: TRBD1
v_call: TRBV20-1
cdr3_aa: CSAKTGSNQPQHF
cdr3_nt: TGCAGTGCTAAGACAGGGAGCAATCAGCCCCAGCATTTT

clone_size: many
j_call: TRBJ2-1
d_call: -
v_call: TRBV4-2
cdr3_aa: CASSQNINEQFF
cdr3_nt: TGTGCCAGCAGCCAGAACATCAATGAGCAGTTCTTC

clone_size: -
j_call: TRBJ1-1
d_call: -
v_call: TRBV29-1
cdr3_aa: CSVELIPGSGAAFF
cdr3_nt: TGCAGCGTTGAATTGATCCCAGGGTCGGGGGCCGCTTTCTTT

clone_size: -
j_call: TRBJ1-1
d_call: -
v_call: TRBV5-1
cdr3_aa: CASGPGDGKAFF
cdr3_nt: TGCGCCAGCGGCCCCGGGGACGGGAAAGCTTTCTTT

clone_size: once
j_call: TRBJ2-7
d_call: -
v_call: TRBV14
cdr3_aa: CASSHEGQYTYEQYF
cdr3_nt: TGTGCCAGCAGCCATGAAGGACAGTACACCTACGAGCAGTACTTC

clone_size: once
j_call: TRBJ2-4
d_call: -
v_call: TRBV6-5
cdr3_aa: CASRRQNIQYF
cdr3_nt: TGTGCCAGCAGACGGCAGAACATTCAGTACTTC

clone_size: -
j_call: TRBJ2-7
d_call: -
v_call: TRBV20-1
cdr3_aa: CSATPGADYEQYF
cdr3_nt: TGCAGTGCTACCCCGGGGGCAGATTACGAGCAGTACTTC

clone_size: -
j_call: TRBJ1-2
d_call: TRBD1
v_call: TRBV27
cdr3_aa: CASSLRPGTGNYGYTF
cdr3_nt: TGTGCCAGCAGTTTGCGCCCCGGGACAGGCAACTATGGCTACACCTTC

clone_size: -
j_call: TRBJ2-2
d_call: TRBD2
v_call: TRBV5-6
cdr3_aa: CASSLLGAGDTGELFF
cdr3_nt: TGTGCCAGCAGCCTCCTAGGGGCGGGGGACACCGGGGAGCTGTTTTTT

clone_size: -
j_call: TRBJ2-5
d_call: TRBD2
v_call: TRBV7-9
cdr3_aa: CASTETSGETQYF
cdr3_nt: TGTGCCAGCACCGAGACTAGCGGGGAGACCCAGTACTTC

clone_size: -
j_call: TRBJ2-7
d_call: -
v_call: TRBV7-9
cdr3_aa: CASSVDYGTYEQYF
cdr3_nt: TGTGCCAGCAGCGTAGATTACGGGACCTACGAGCAGTACTTC

clone_size: -
j_call: TRBJ2-6
d_call: -
v_call: TRBV20-1
cdr3_aa: CSASPGDSGANVLTF
cdr3_nt: TGCAGTGCTAGTCCCGGGGACTCTGGGGCCAACGTCCTGACTTTC

clone_size: -
j_call: TRBJ1-5
d_call: TRBD1
v_call: TRBV6-6
cdr3_aa: CASSYSGDRDYHQPQHF
cdr3_nt: TGTGCCAGCAGTTACTCGGGGGACAGGGACTACCATCAGCCCCAGCATTTT

clone_size: few
j_call: TRBJ2-7
d_call: TRBD1
v_call: TRBV27
cdr3_aa: CASSLFTGGDDEQYF
cdr3_nt: TGTGCCAGCAGTTTATTTACAGGGGGCGACGACGAGCAGTACTTC

clone_size: -
j_call: TRBJ2-7
d_call: TRBD2
v_call: TRBV10-3
cdr3_aa: CAISHSGRESYEQYF
cdr3_nt: TGTGCCATCAGTCATAGCGGGAGGGAATCCTACGAGCAGTACTTC